What follows are 20 T cell receptor beta chains derived from one specimen sequenced in a study of blood T cells in healthy people across ages. A second PCR of 7 to 11 cycles used a sample-barcoded 5' primer and a J-beta primer mix. TCRdb independently ran MiXCR on the 5' RACE reads; one entry per CDR3 protein. The sample holds about 540,000 distinct CDR3 sequences, about 24% seen once. This same sample was also taken into another study, of T cells of mothers and their children.

Sequencing was carried out using blood. These receptors were obtained from a boy younger than 18 in good health.

This clonotype has more than one count but fewer than ten. This chain joins TRBV4-1 and TRBJ2-5, with TRBD2 as a possible D gene (6 bases). The CDR3 spans 14 residues. Germline CDR1 is MGHRA and CDR2 is YSYEKL. V dropped 1 base and J dropped 5 bases, with 11 bases sitting between them. The CDR3 DNA follows: TGCGCCAGCAGCCAAGTCGGGGGAGAGGAGACCCAGTACTTC. Protein sequence: CASSQVGGEETQYF.

About this clonotype itself: At one of its ends the junction is not consistent with the germline gene, which may arise from a read error. The chain employs TRBV20-1 and TRBJ2-1, with 8 positions matching TRBD2. The germline V gene encodes CDR1 DFQATT and CDR2 SNEGSKA (reference sequence). The CDR3 has 15 residues. The CDR3 coding sequence is TGCAGTGCTAGAGATGGTAGCGGGGTTAAAGAGACCCAGTGCTTC. It yields the protein CSARDGSGVKETQCF.

The rearrangement uses TRBV11-2 and TRBJ2-3; 10 bases agree with TRBD1. Trimming at V came to 5 bases and at J to 6 bases, leaving 8 bases not matched to a gene. Germline-derived CDR1 and CDR2 are SGHAT and FQNNGV. The CDR3 totals 15 residues. DNA of the CDR3: TGTGCCAGCAGCCCCGGGACAGGGGAGTTGGATACGCAGTATTTT. Amino acid sequence: CASSPGTGELDTQYF.

On this clonotype itself: A read error is possible here, since a much larger clone lies one base away. Here the CDR3 DNA reads TGTGCCAGCGAGTCGGCAGCTTCCACCTACGAGCAGCACTTC. The encoded protein is CASESAASTYEQHF. V usage is TRBV6-2 or TRBV6-3 and J usage is TRBJ2-1; unclear D gene. This CDR3 is built from 14 residues. Germline V gene data show CDR1 as MNHEY and CDR2 as SVGEGT.

This clonotype was seen only a few times. The chain links TRBV20-1 to TRBJ2-5; 13 bases line up with TRBD2. The tail of the sequence fits TRBJ2-1 better, so the J call may be wrong. Germline CDR1 and CDR2: DFQATT and SNEGSKA (reference sequence). The CDR3 covers 15 residues. CDR3 DNA sequence: TGCAGTGCGCCTTCACTAGCGGGAGGGGGCAATGAGCAGTTCTTC. It specifies CSAPSLAGGGNEQFF.

The genes are TRBV21-1 and TRBJ2-1; TRBD2 is the table's D call and was not checked against the DNA. TRBV21-1 is designated a pseudogene. This CDR3 has 15 residues. The CDR3 protein is CASSSRGLGLNEQFF. CDR3 bases: TGTGCCAGCAGCAGCCGGGGACTAGGTTTAAATGAGCAGTTCTTC.

The rearrangement links TRBV11-1 to TRBJ1-2, with D possibly matching TRBD1 (5 bases). Germline CDR1 is SGHAT and CDR2 is FQDESV (reference sequence). The CDR3 consists of 14 residues. The V end lost 3 bases, the J end lost 4 bases, and 12 bases lay between the germline ends. The CDR3 sequence: CASSFSQGPYGYTF. In nucleotides, the CDR3 is TGTGCCAGCAGCTTCTCGCAGGGTCCCTATGGCTACACCTTC. Full variable domain (outside the CDR3, taken from reference TRBV11-1 and TRBJ1-2): EAEVAQSPRYKITEKSQAVAFWCDPISGHATLYWYRQILGQGPELLVQFQDESVVDDSQLPKDRFSAERLKGVDSTLKIQPAELGDSAMYLCASSFSQGPYGYTFGSGTRLTVV.

The sample holds a few counts of this clonotype. The rearrangement links TRBV29-1 to TRBJ1-2; maybe TRBD1 (5 bases). The CDR3 spans 12 residues. Trimming removed 6 bases at V and 7 bases at J, with 15 bases between. Germline V gives CDR1 SQVTM, CDR2 ANQGSEA. The CDR3 region has the DNA TGCAGCGTGGCTATAGGGACTGCTGGCTACACCTTC. It specifies CSVAIGTAGYTF.

The CDR3 nucleotides read TGTGCCAGCAGTTTACGGGGACCCGCCAGCTATGGCTACACCTTC. Translating it yields CASSLRGPASYGYTF. The chain employs TRBV28 and TRBJ1-2, with TRBD1 as a possible D gene (5 bases). Trimming pared 2 bases from V and 4 bases from J, leaving 14 bases between. CDR1 is MDHEN, CDR2 SYDVKM, per germline. There are 15 residues in the CDR3.

V usage is TRBV28 and J usage is TRBJ2-5, with 10 bases that match TRBD2. Germline V gives CDR1 MDHEN, CDR2 SYDVKM. CDR3 size: 14 residues. V was pared by 6 bases and J by 5 bases, with 6 bases of the junction left unmatched. DNA for the CDR3: TGTGCCAGCAGCCTAGCGGGAGAGGCGGAGACCCAGTACTTC. Amino acids: CASSLAGEAETQYF.

V is TRBV20-1 and J is TRBJ2-2, with 9 bases lining up with TRBD1. V lost 6 bases, J lost 7 bases, and 9 bases stayed unmatched. The CDR3 consists of 14 residues. CDR1 and CDR2 from the germline V gene are DFQATT and SNEGSKA (reference sequence). In nucleotides, the CDR3 is TGCAGTGCGCCTGGACAGGGGAGCAACGGGGAGCTGTTTTTT. This encodes CSAPGQGSNGELFF.

V gene TRBV3-1 combines with J gene TRBJ2-5; 14 bases are a match to TRBD2. Matching the DNA end better, TRBJ2-1 makes the J call doubtful. Germline V gene lookup returns CDR1 LGHDT and CDR2 YNNKEL (reference sequence). The CDR3 has 15 amino acids. CDR3 region: CASSPTSGGVNEQFF. The CDR3 coding sequence is TGTGCCAGCAGCCCGACTAGCGGGGGGGTCAATGAGCAGTTCTTC.

This clonotype came up a few times. CDR3 protein: CASSLNFATGGFLGYEQYF. The DNA of the CDR3 is TGTGCCAGCAGCTTGAACTTTGCCACGGGGGGATTTTTGGGATACGAGCAGTACTTC. This sequence joins TRBV5-6 and TRBJ2-7, with TRBD2 matching 7 bases. The CDR3 consists of 19 residues. Germline CDR1 SGHDT, CDR2 YYEEEE. J gave up 4 bases and V 1 base, and 20 bases lay outside the gene matches.

This clonotype was detected a few times. In DNA, the CDR3 is TGCAGTGCTAGAGATTTAGCGGGGGGGTCCAAAAACATTCAGTACTTC. Protein product: CSARDLAGGSKNIQYF. The chain combines TRBV20-1 with TRBJ2-4; 11 bases agree with TRBD2. CDR1 and CDR2 from the germline V gene are DFQATT and SNEGSKA (reference sequence). The CDR3 extends over 16 amino acids. With V trimmed by 0 bases and J by 2 bases, 3 bases remained unmatched.

V usage is TRBV28 and J usage is TRBJ2-5; D perhaps matches TRBD2 (7 bases). The CDR3 has 14 residues. The ends were cut back, 5 bases at V and 5 bases at J, with 15 bases in the middle. CDR1 is MDHEN, CDR2 SYDVKM, per germline. CDR3 sequence reads: CASSPRGGTETQYF. The CDR3 bases are TGTGCCAGCAGTCCAAGGGGGGGGACGGAGACCCAGTACTTC. The entire variable domain, with the rest obtained from reference TRBV28 and TRBJ2-5, is as follows: DVKVTQSSRYLVKRTGEKVFLECVQDMDHENMFWYRQDPGLGLRLIYFSYDVKMKEKGDIPEGYSVSREKKERFSLILESASTNQTSMYLCASSPRGGTETQYFGPGTRLLVL.

The genes are TRBV11-2 and TRBJ1-3; no firm D call. Between the trimmed V and J ends, which lost 2 bases and 2 bases, there was a span of 10 bases. CDR1 is SGHAT and CDR2 is FQNNGV in the germline V gene. The CDR3 totals 15 residues. The CDR3 loop is CASSLRQIPGNTIYF. The CDR3 DNA sequence: TGTGCCAGCAGCTTACGACAAATACCTGGAAACACCATATATTTT.

This clonotype came up a few times. The V and J genes are TRBV7-9 and TRBJ2-5; D is ambiguous. The CDR3 spans 14 residues. Trimming cost V 2 bases and J 2 bases, with 9 bases left between them. The germline V gene has CDR1 SEHNR and CDR2 FQNEAQ (reference sequence). The CDR3 nucleotides are TGTGCCAGCAGCTTAAAACTTAGACAAGAGACCCAGTACTTC. The encoded protein is CASSLKLRQETQYF. The variable domain in full, completed from reference TRBV7-9 and TRBJ2-5, reads DTGVSQNPRHKITKRGQNVTFRCDPISEHNRLYWYRQTLGQGPEFLTYFQNEAQLEKSRLLSDRFSAERPKGSFSTLEIQRTEQGDSAMYLCASSLKLRQETQYFGPGTRLLVL.

In its sample, this clonotype was seen a few times. This chain joins TRBV3-1 and TRBJ1-1, with D maybe TRBD1 (5 bases). Trimming cost V 3 bases and J 5 bases, with 10 bases left between them. This CDR3 spans 13 amino acids. Germline V gene lookup returns CDR1 LGHDT and CDR2 YNNKEL (reference sequence). As DNA, the CDR3 is TGTGCCAGCAGCCATCTCCGACAGACTGAAGCTTTCTTT. Translating gives CASSHLRQTEAFF.

This clonotype appeared a few times. Given a much more abundant clone one base away, this may be a read error. This chain connects TRBV20-1 to TRBJ2-5; 9 bases agree with TRBD2. The DNA end is more similar to TRBJ2-7, so the J call may be wrong. This CDR3 is 14 amino acids long. CDR1 and CDR2 (germline): DFQATT, SNEGSKA (reference sequence). CDR3 amino acids: CSAETGTSSVEQYF. The CDR3 DNA is TGCAGTGCCGAAACCGGGACTAGCAGTGTCGAGCAGTACTTC.

This clonotype was recorded a few times. The chain has TRBV28 and TRBJ1-5; perhaps TRBD1 as D (6 bases). Looked up from germline, CDR1 is MDHEN and CDR2 is SYDVKM. This CDR3 has 19 amino acids. The V end was cut by 5 bases, the J end by 0 bases, with 23 bases between. DNA of the CDR3: TGTGCCAGCAGTCCCTTGAGTCGGGGGCCCGAATATAGCAATCAGCCCCAGCATTTT. The encoded protein is CASSPLSRGPEYSNQPQHF.